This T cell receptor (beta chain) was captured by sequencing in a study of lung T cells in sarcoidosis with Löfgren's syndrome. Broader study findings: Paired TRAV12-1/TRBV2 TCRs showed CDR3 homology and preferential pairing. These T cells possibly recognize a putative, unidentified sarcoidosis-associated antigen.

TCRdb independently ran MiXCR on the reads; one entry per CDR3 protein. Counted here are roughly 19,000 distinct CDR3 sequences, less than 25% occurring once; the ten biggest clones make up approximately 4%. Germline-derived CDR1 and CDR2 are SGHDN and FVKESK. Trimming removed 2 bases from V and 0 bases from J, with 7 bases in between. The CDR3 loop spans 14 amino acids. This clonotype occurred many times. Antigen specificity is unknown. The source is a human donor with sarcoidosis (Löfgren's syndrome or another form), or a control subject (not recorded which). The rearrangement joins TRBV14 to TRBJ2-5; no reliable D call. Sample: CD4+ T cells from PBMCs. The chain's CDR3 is CASSQNRNQETQYF. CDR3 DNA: TGTGCCAGCAGCCAAAATAGAAACCAAGAGACCCAGTACTTC.